Below are 18 T cell receptor beta chains sequenced from a single sample in a study of cytotoxic CD8 clonotypes in ibrutinib-treated CLL. Libraries were prepared by immunoSEQ multiplex PCR; TCRdb keeps only in-frame clonotypes and omits some of them. This sample has about 130,000 clones, with 80% to 90% found just once. Sequencing was performed on PBMCs, taken after 24 months of ibrutinib treatment. These receptors were obtained from a human donor with chronic lymphocytic leukemia.

This chain connects TRBV19 to TRBJ1-3; no clear D gene. V gave up 5 bases and J gave up 0 bases, with 14 bases separating them. Germline CDR1 and CDR2: LNHDA and SQIVND (reference sequence). This CDR3 is built from 16 residues. CDR3 residues: CASSSLELSSGNTIYF. DNA for the CDR3: TGTGCCAGTAGTTCCCTTGAGCTCTCCTCTGGAAACACCATATATTTT.

The chain couples TRBV7-9 to TRBJ2-2; D might be TRBD2 (7 bases). Germline V lookup: CDR1 SEHNR, CDR2 FQNEAQ (reference sequence). This CDR3 spans 15 amino acids. Between the trimmed V and J ends, which lost 5 bases and 2 bases, there was a span of 12 bases. CDR3 DNA sequence: TGTGCCAGCAGCCAGCGGGACAAAAACACCGGGGAGCTGTTTTTT. This sequence encodes CASSQRDKNTGELFF.

This chain uses TRBV4-3 with TRBJ1-2; possible D gene TRBD1, 5 bases. V lost 0 bases and J 8 bases, leaving 13 bases between the germline ends. The CDR3 totals 14 residues. CDR1 is LGHNA and CDR2 is YSLEER in the germline V gene. The CDR3 loop is CASSQETYQGGYTF. The CDR3 coding sequence is TGCGCCAGCAGCCAAGAGACCTACCAGGGCGGCTACACCTTC.

The chain links TRBV4-1 to TRBJ1-1, with 7 bases aligning to TRBD1. J was trimmed by 4 bases and V by 3 bases; bases with no gene match: 5. This CDR3 is built from 14 residues. CDR1 and CDR2 from the germline V gene are MGHRA and YSYEKL. The DNA for the CDR3 is TGCGCCAGCAGCCATATTGACAGGGCCACTGAAGCTTTCTTT. It specifies CASSHIDRATEAFF.

The chain uses TRBV7-9 and TRBJ1-1; 7 bases align to TRBD1. V shed 3 bases, J shed 2 bases, and the junction held 12 bases outside the gene matches. Germline CDR1 is SEHNR and CDR2 is FQNEAQ (reference sequence). This CDR3 is 17 amino acids long. As DNA, the CDR3 is TGTGCCAGCAGCTTGCTGAAAATGGACAGGTCTAACACTGAAGCTTTCTTT. Encoded protein: CASSLLKMDRSNTEAFF.

This rearrangement joins TRBV7-9 to TRBJ1-1; TRBD1 is a possible D gene (5 bases). Trimming left V 6 bases short and J 1 base short, with 12 bases between. The germline V gene has CDR1 SEHNR and CDR2 FQNEAQ (reference sequence). This CDR3 has 14 amino acids. CDR3 loop: CASRHTTENTEAFF. The CDR3 region has the DNA TGTGCCAGCAGACATACGACAGAGAACACTGAAGCTTTCTTT.

V gene TRBV25-1 combines with J gene TRBJ2-5, with TRBD1 matching 7 bases. The V segment lost 4 bases and the J segment 7 bases; nucleotides outside the gene matches: 9. The CDR3 runs to 14 residues. CDR1 is MGHDK, CDR2 SYGVNS, per germline. The CDR3 region is CASSASGTAGTQYF. In nucleotides, the CDR3 is TGTGCCAGCAGTGCGTCGGGGACAGCCGGGACCCAGTACTTC.

The genes are TRBV19 and TRBJ1-5; TRBD1 matches at 7 bases. This CDR3 is 16 amino acids long. CDR1 LNHDA and CDR2 SQIVND come from the germline V gene (reference sequence). V was clipped by 7 bases and J by 4 bases; unmatched bases: 13. CDR3 sequence reads: CASMTPARGSNQPQHF. CDR3 DNA: TGTGCCAGTATGACCCCCGCCAGGGGGTCTAATCAGCCCCAGCATTTT.

The rearrangement joins TRBV28 to TRBJ1-1, with 11 bases identical to TRBD1. The CDR3 loop spans 14 amino acids. Unmatched junction bases numbered 9, after V lost 11 bases and J lost 4 bases. Germline V lookup: CDR1 MDHEN, CDR2 SYDVKM. CDR3 DNA sequence: TGTGCCCTGACTCCCGGGACAGGGGGCACTGAAGCTTTCTTT. It translates to CALTPGTGGTEAFF.

The CDR3 is CASSLGSASGREGEQYF. The CDR3 region has the DNA TGTGCCAGCAGTTTAGGTTCGGCTAGCGGGAGGGAGGGCGAGCAGTACTTC. The chain combines TRBV28 with TRBJ2-7, with 12 bases aligning to TRBD2. After removal of 2 bases from V and 6 bases from J, the junction contained 11 bases not matched to a gene. This CDR3 has 17 residues. The germline gives CDR1 MDHEN, CDR2 SYDVKM. The variable domain in full, with the rest retrieved from reference TRBV28 and TRBJ2-7, is DVKVTQSSRYLVKRTGEKVFLECVQDMDHENMFWYRQDPGLGLRLIYFSYDVKMKEKGDIPEGYSVSREKKERFSLILESASTNQTSMYLCASSLGSASGREGEQYFGPGTRLTVT.

The rearrangement joins TRBV4-1 to TRBJ2-3; 8 nucleotides align to TRBD2. Per the germline V gene, CDR1 is MGHRA and CDR2 is YSYEKL. The CDR3 is 15 amino acids. V shed 1 base and J 4 bases; nucleotides not matched to a gene: 4. The CDR3 region has the DNA TGCGCCAGCAGCCAAGGCCCGGGGGGGGCAGATACGCAGTATTTT. Translation gives CASSQGPGGADTQYF.

This chain connects TRBV4-2 to TRBJ2-7; no clear D gene. The ends were cut back, 0 bases at V and 2 bases at J, with 8 bases in the middle. The CDR3 has 14 amino acids. The V gene's germline CDR1 is LGHNA and CDR2 YNFKEQ. The DNA of the CDR3 is TGTGCCAGCAGCCAAGAGCGAACAGCCTACGAGCAGTACTTC. Amino acids: CASSQERTAYEQYF.

The gene calls are TRBV14 and TRBJ1-2; D unresolved. From germline, CDR1 is SGHDN and CDR2 FVKESK. The CDR3 totals 14 residues. V lost 5 bases and J lost 8, with 18 bases in between. As DNA, the CDR3 is TGTGCCAGCAGCAAATCGAACACAGACCGCGGCTACACCTTC. It specifies CASSKSNTDRGYTF.

The chain joins TRBV7-3 to TRBJ2-1; D unresolved. Per germline, CDR1 SGHTA and CDR2 FQGTGA. The CDR3 is made up of 13 amino acids. V was clipped by 6 bases and J by 3 bases, with 9 bases between them. The CDR3 is CASRYGNYNEQFF. The CDR3 DNA reads as TGTGCCAGCAGGTATGGTAACTACAATGAGCAGTTCTTC.

This clone is a singleton in its sample. The chain carries TRBV7-6 and TRBJ1-1; a weak D match, TRBD1 (5 bases). CDR3 length: 13 residues. The germline gives CDR1 SGHVS, CDR2 FNYEAQ. Between the trimmed V and J ends, which lost 3 bases and 4 bases, there was a span of 9 bases. CDR3 sequence (DNA): TGTGCCAGCAGCTTGGGTCAGGGCACTGAAGCTTTCTTT. Encoded protein: CASSLGQGTEAFF.

V is TRBV28 and J is TRBJ2-7; 7 nucleotides match TRBD2. The CDR3 is made up of 13 amino acids. V shed 2 bases and J 4 bases; nucleotides not matched to a gene: 2. The germline gives CDR1 MDHEN, CDR2 SYDVKM. CDR3 protein: CASSLNGGYEQYF. The CDR3 DNA reads TGTGCCAGCAGTTTAAACGGGGGGTACGAGCAGTACTTC.

A few counts support this clone. This chain connects TRBV11-3 to TRBJ1-3; D not resolved. The germline V gene encodes CDR1 SGHNT and CDR2 YENEEA. The CDR3 is 14 amino acids. Between the trimmed V and J ends, which lost 0 bases and 2 bases, there was a span of 5 bases. This chain's CDR3 is CASSLDGTGNTIYF. Here the CDR3 DNA reads TGTGCCAGCAGCTTAGATGGAACTGGAAACACCATATATTTT. The variable domain in full, with the rest retrieved from reference TRBV11-3 and TRBJ1-3, is EAGVVQSPRYKIIEKKQPVAFWCNPISGHNTLYWYLQNLGQGPELLIRYENEEAVDDSQLPKDRFSAERLKGVDSTLKIQPAELGDSAVYLCASSLDGTGNTIYFGEGSWLTVV.

The chain has TRBV28 and TRBJ2-1; unclear D gene. Trimming stripped 5 bases from V and 3 bases from J, with 14 bases between. The CDR3 runs to 15 residues. Per the germline V gene, CDR1 is MDHEN and CDR2 is SYDVKM. DNA of the CDR3: TGTGCCAGCAGTACCGCCCGAGGCCGCTACAATGAGCAGTTCTTC. This gives the protein CASSTARGRYNEQFF.